This entry is about one TCR beta chain. The target antigen is unknown. The entry originates in a study of T cell repertoires and leukemia-associated antigens. After removal of 4 bases from V and 10 bases from J, the junction contained 15 bases not matched to a gene. The CDR3 extends over 16 amino acids. Germline V gives CDR1 MGHRA, CDR2 YSYEKL. TCRdb ran MiXCR on the 5' RACE reads and lists one entry per CDR3 protein. The repertoire holds 13,000 to 15,000 distinct CDR3 sequences, with more than 30% as singletons. Notes on the study in general: No significant group difference appeared in Vbeta, Jbeta or VDJ counts.

This chain joins TRBV4-1 and TRBJ2-1, with 8 positions matching TRBD1. The sequencing sample was made of CD3+ T cells sorted from blood and cultured. The sequence derives from a female donor in good health. The CDR3 here is CASSRQIAQGAGEQFF. CDR3 DNA sequence: TGCGCCAGCAGCCGACAAATTGCCCAGGGGGCCGGGGAGCAGTTCTTC.